This entry describes one TCR beta chain. Its matching antigen is unknown. The length of the CDR3 is 16 residues. V lost 2 bases to trimming and J lost 6 bases; unmatched junction nucleotides: 8. Germline V gene lookup returns CDR1 MGHRA and CDR2 YSYEKL. This specimen comes from a study of cytomegalovirus exposure and HLA in healthy donors. Study summary: An analysis done earlier identified about 100 million unique TCR beta sequences from about 180 million T cells. General observations from the study: An Asian-associated ancestry cluster reportedly showed fewer N-insertions than the approximately 600-donor mean in a later analysis. The only immune exposure information that was available was CMV serostatus.

A multiplex PCR was run with 60 Vbeta primers and 13 Jbeta primers. Libraries were prepared by immunoSEQ multiplex PCR; TCRdb keeps only in-frame clonotypes and omits some of them. Counted here are 60,000 to 70,000 clones, roughly 84% occurring once; the ten biggest clones make up about 2.8%. V and J are TRBV4-1 and TRBJ2-1, with TRBD1 identical over 9 bases. The source is a woman in her 30s in good health and CMV-seronegative. Sequenced material: PBMCs. The DNA for the CDR3 is TGCGCCAGCAGCCAAAATCCGGGACAGGGACCCAATGAGCAGTTCTTC. Translation gives CASSQNPGQGPNEQFF.